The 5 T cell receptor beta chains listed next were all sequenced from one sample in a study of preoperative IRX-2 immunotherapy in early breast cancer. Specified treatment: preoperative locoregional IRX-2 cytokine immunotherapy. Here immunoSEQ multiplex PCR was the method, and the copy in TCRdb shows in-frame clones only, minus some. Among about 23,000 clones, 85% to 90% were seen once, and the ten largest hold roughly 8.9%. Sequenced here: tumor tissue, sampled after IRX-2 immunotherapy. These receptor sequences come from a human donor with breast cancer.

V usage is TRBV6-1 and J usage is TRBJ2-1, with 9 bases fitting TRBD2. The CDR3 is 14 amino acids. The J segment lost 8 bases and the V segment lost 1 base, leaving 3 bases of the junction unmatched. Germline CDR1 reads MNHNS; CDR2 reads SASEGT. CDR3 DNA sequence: TGTGCCAGCAGTGAAGGGACTAGCGTTTATGAGCAGTTCTTC. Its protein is CASSEGTSVYEQFF.

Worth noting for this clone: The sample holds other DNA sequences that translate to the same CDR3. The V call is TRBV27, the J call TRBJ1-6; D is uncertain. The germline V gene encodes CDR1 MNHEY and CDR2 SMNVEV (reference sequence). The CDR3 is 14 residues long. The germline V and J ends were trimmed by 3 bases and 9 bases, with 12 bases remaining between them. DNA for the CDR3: TGTGCCAGCAGTTTCCGGGCTTCGGGTTCACCCCTCCACTTT. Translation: CASSFRASGSPLHF.

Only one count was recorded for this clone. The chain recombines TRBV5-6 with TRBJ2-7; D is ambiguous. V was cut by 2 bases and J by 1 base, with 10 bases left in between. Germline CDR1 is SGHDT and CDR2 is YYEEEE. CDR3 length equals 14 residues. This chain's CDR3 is CASSFRSRSYEQYF. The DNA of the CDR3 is TGTGCCAGCAGCTTTCGAAGCAGGTCCTACGAGCAGTACTTC.

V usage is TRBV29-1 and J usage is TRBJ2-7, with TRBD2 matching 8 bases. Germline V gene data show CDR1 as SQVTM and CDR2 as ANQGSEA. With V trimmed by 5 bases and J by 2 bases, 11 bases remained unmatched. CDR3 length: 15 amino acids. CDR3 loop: CSVTVIAGPPYEQYF. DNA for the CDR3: TGCAGCGTTACCGTGATAGCGGGGCCTCCCTACGAGCAGTACTTC.

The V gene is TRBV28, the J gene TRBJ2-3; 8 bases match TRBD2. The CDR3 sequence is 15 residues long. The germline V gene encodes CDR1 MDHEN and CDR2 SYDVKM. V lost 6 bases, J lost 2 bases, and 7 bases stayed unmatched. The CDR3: CASSETSGPTDTQYF. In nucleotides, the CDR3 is TGTGCCAGCAGCGAAACTAGCGGTCCCACAGATACGCAGTATTTT.